This T cell receptor (beta chain) was sequenced during a study of blood T cell repertoires in COVID-19. V trimming: 4 bases; J trimming: 6 bases; junction bases outside the gene matches: 7. This CDR3 is 14 amino acids long. Germline V gene lookup returns CDR1 SGHDT and CDR2 YYEEEE. Using immunoSEQ multiplex PCR, the repertoire was profiled, and TCRdb retains in-frame clones only, with some absent. The table records around 190,000 clones, 80% to 90% of them present only once. The sequenced material came from peripheral blood. This sequence joins TRBV5-6 and TRBJ2-7, with 10 positions matching TRBD2. This sequence originates from a man over 45 with active or convalescent COVID-19. The CDR3 DNA follows: TGTGCCAGCAGCGCGAGCGGGAGGGCCACCGAGCAGTACTTC. Its protein is CASSASGRATEQYF.